This T cell receptor beta chain was captured by sequencing in a study of long-term antiretroviral therapy in people with HIV. About the study: The 2015 immediate-ART recommendation was preceded by the earliest samples by about a decade. Study-level findings and limits: Nothing was known about ART adherence, viral resistance or changes in therapy.

The CDR3 has 14 residues. J was trimmed by 2 bases and V by 4 bases; bases with no gene match: 5. CDR1 and CDR2 (germline): SGHAT, FQNNGV. Details on this clone: No antigen is known for it.

Sequencing relied on immunoSEQ assay v3.0, run at survey level. Sequencing efforts were directed toward about 40,000-55,000 T-cell genomes per sample. This table comes from immunoSEQ multiplex PCR, and its TCRdb copy is limited to in-frame clones, with some not included. The sample has around 20,000 clones, around three quarters seen once. There were roughly 0.95-11 million cryopreserved PBMC in the samples before DNA extraction. Material: unsorted PBMCs, obtained 0.5 years before starting antiretroviral therapy. The clonotype was recovered from a man between 18 and 35 years old with HIV. The chain is built from TRBV11-2 and TRBJ2-7, with 7 bases aligning to TRBD2. CDR3 sequence reads: CASSWGRGPYEQYF. The CDR3 DNA is TGTGCCAGCAGCTGGGGGAGGGGTCCCTACGAGCAGTACTTC.